This paragraph reports one T cell receptor beta chain. The antigen remains unidentified. This sample is drawn from a study of T cell responses to AZD1222 COVID-19 vaccine. Study-wide results and caveats: In all cases, repertoires were sampled only after the peak T cell response. Seropositive at baseline were only a handful of AZD1222 recipients. Once two AZD1222 doses were given, Spike-specific TCR breadth and depth went up. Across spike, vaccine-associated CD4 TCRs were found, dominant at 160-218 and 743-854.

V dropped 6 bases and J dropped 0; count of bases not matched to a gene: 5. The CDR3 spans 15 residues. CDR1 MNHEY and CDR2 SVGAGI come from the germline V gene. Using immunoSEQ multiplex PCR, the repertoire was profiled, and TCRdb retains in-frame clones only, with some absent. The sample has about 180,000 clones; 70% to 90% are singletons. This sequence originates from an adult in good health. The chain links TRBV6-5 to TRBJ2-1; 7 bases fit TRBD2. Sequenced here: peripheral blood, sampled on day 0 of AZD1222 vaccination. CDR3 residues: CASRISGISYNEQFF. The CDR3 region has the DNA TGTGCCAGCAGGATCAGCGGGATCTCCTACAATGAGCAGTTCTTC.